This T cell receptor beta chain is from a study of cytomegalovirus exposure and HLA in healthy donors. Study-level results: Some V segments (TRBV6-2 and TRBV6-3 among them) were excluded as indistinguishable.

This CDR3 has 15 residues. Germline CDR1 and CDR2: SGHTS and YDEGEE. The J segment lost 0 bases and the V segment lost 4 bases, leaving 5 bases of the junction unmatched. PCR primers comprised 60 Vbeta and 13 Jbeta primers. This table comes from immunoSEQ multiplex PCR, and its TCRdb copy is limited to in-frame clones, with some not included. The sample holds some 150,000 clones; roughly 79% are singletons and the top ten take approximately 2%. A note on this clone: Its antigen is unidentified.

Sequences were obtained from PBMCs. The chain combines TRBV5-8 with TRBJ2-3; 7 nucleotides agree with TRBD1. This TCR derives from a woman aged 35 to 49 in good health and CMV-seronegative. The CDR3 here is CASSKGQLSTDTQYF. The CDR3 DNA follows: TGTGCCAGCAGCAAGGGACAGCTTAGCACAGATACGCAGTATTTT.